This note documents a single T cell receptor beta chain sequence. These data come from a study of Graves' ophthalmopathy and Graves' hyperthyroidism. For the study at large: Untreated patients at initial diagnosis provided peripheral blood.

Using RNA transcripts, the TCR beta CDR3 regions were amplified. An initial RT-PCR round employing HTBI primers preceded a second-round multiplex PCR. In TCRdb, the multiplex PCR reads were re-called with MiXCR into one record per CDR3 protein. The sample holds about 380,000 distinct CDR3 sequences, 15% seen once. Trimming removed 3 bases from V and 5 bases from J, with 16 bases in between. This CDR3 comprises 15 residues. Germline CDR1 LGHDT, CDR2 YNNKEL (reference sequence). The clonotype originates from a woman aged 18 to 35 with stable Graves' hyperthyroidism. The sample comprised peripheral blood. The chain joins TRBV3-1 to TRBJ1-1, with TRBD1 as a possible D gene (5 bases). CDR3 loop: CASSHGLGVKTEAFF. DNA for the CDR3: TGTGCCAGCAGCCACGGACTAGGGGTCAAGACTGAAGCTTTCTTT.